The 4 T cell receptor beta chains below come from one sample, sequenced in a study of blood T cell repertoires in COVID-19. Some clones are missing from TCRdb's copy, which holds only in-frame ones; the method was immunoSEQ multiplex PCR. This sample has approximately 310,000 clones, with about nine tenths found just once. Sample: PBMCs or T cells enriched from blood (not recorded which). These receptors were taken from a man in his 60s who had recovered from COVID-19.

This rearrangement joins TRBV7-2 to TRBJ1-2, with D maybe TRBD1 (6 bases). The CDR3 length is 15 residues. Trimming pared 1 base from V and 4 bases from J, leaving 13 bases between. CDR1 and CDR2 from the germline V gene are SGHTA and FQGNSA. In DNA, the CDR3 is TGTGCCAGCAGCTTAGTAGTCAGGGGTGCCTATGGCTACACCTTC. This gives the protein CASSLVVRGAYGYTF.

The CDR3 bases are TGCGCCAGCAGCCAAGATACTAGCGGACCCTACAATGAGCAGTTCTTC. Encoded protein: CASSQDTSGPYNEQFF. The chain employs TRBV4-3 and TRBJ2-1; 8 bases line up with TRBD2. V trimming: 0 bases; J trimming: 2 bases; junction bases outside the gene matches: 3. Germline loops: CDR1 LGHNA, CDR2 YSLEER. The CDR3 consists of 16 residues.

In this sample, this clone turned up once. CDR3 in amino acids: CASSLEPAGNTGELFF. Here the CDR3 DNA reads TGTGCCAGCAGCTTGGAACCCGCAGGGAACACCGGGGAGCTGTTTTTT. The V gene is TRBV5-4, the J gene TRBJ2-2; no reliable D call. Germline V gene lookup returns CDR1 SGHNT and CDR2 YYREEE (reference sequence). The CDR3 has 16 residues. V lost 0 bases and J lost 1, with 10 bases in between.

The CDR3 coding sequence is TGCGCCAGCAGCCCCCAGGTGCAGCTATCAAAGCCCCAGCATTTT. This gives the protein CASSPQVQLSKPQHF. The genes are TRBV4-1 and TRBJ1-5; D remains unclear. The CDR3 is made up of 15 amino acids. Trimming left V 4 bases short and J 8 bases short, with 18 bases between. Per the germline V gene, CDR1 is MGHRA and CDR2 is YSYEKL.